This T cell receptor (beta chain) comes out of a study of blood T cell repertoires in COVID-19. Study-level information: PBMCs, B-cell-depleted T cells, or T cells provided the cDNA or gDNA that made up the material.

The CDR3 sequence is 15 residues long. Germline V lookup: CDR1 SQVTM, CDR2 ANQGSEA. With 4 bases removed from V and 2 bases from J, the gap between germline ends came to 12 bases. The data were produced by immunoSEQ multiplex PCR, yet TCRdb's version contains in-frame clones alone and is incomplete. The repertoire holds approximately 140,000 clones, with 70% to 90% as singletons. Sequencing input: peripheral blood. V usage is TRBV29-1 and J usage is TRBJ2-6; D possibly corresponds to TRBD1 (6 bases). The receptor was isolated from an older woman with COVID-19, enrolled during active disease. The chain's CDR3 is CSVGDRLTGANVLTF. CDR3 bases: TGCAGCGTTGGCGACAGGTTAACTGGGGCCAACGTCCTGACTTTC.